These 26 T cell receptor beta chains originate from one sample sequenced in a study of OX40 agonist ivuxolimab in advanced cancers. Using immunoSEQ multiplex PCR, the repertoire was profiled, and TCRdb retains in-frame clones only, with some absent. This sample has 94,000 or so clones, with less than 90% found just once. Sequencing was performed on CD4+ or CD8+ T cells sorted from blood, taken in a trial of the OX40 agonist ivuxolimab. The source of these receptors is an adult with an advanced solid tumor such as melanoma, head and neck, liver or kidney cancer.

This rearrangement joins TRBV15 to TRBJ2-1, with D unresolved. Germline V CDR1 and CDR2: LNHNV, YYDKDF (reference sequence). V dropped 6 bases and J dropped 4 bases, with 4 bases sitting between them. The CDR3 totals 11 residues. The CDR3 DNA reads TGTGCCACCAGGGGTTACAATGAGCAGTTCTTC. Translation: CATRGYNEQFF.

The chain couples TRBV29-1 to TRBJ1-1; a possible D gene is TRBD1 (5 bases). The CDR3 extends over 10 amino acids. Per germline, CDR1 SQVTM and CDR2 ANQGSEA. Trimming took 6 bases from V and 9 from J, leaving 11 bases between them. CDR3 sequence reads: CSVRTTQAFF. In DNA, the CDR3 is TGCAGCGTGAGGACAACCCAAGCTTTCTTT.

The rearrangement joins TRBV30 to TRBJ1-2; weak D call: TRBD1 (5 bases). V was pared by 2 bases and J by 7 bases, with 14 bases between. The germline CDR1 and CDR2 sequences are GTSNPN and SVGIG (reference sequence). CDR3 length: 13 residues. The CDR3 here is CAWSWGRATGYTF. CDR3 coding DNA: TGTGCCTGGAGTTGGGGCAGGGCAACTGGCTACACCTTC.

V gene TRBV6-5 combines with J gene TRBJ2-3; D gene ambiguous. The CDR3 runs 13 residues. Germline CDR1 is MNHEY and CDR2 is SVGAGI. Trimming cost V 6 bases and J 0 bases, with 7 bases left between them. The chain's CDR3 is CASRFESTDTQYF. The CDR3 nucleotides are TGTGCCAGCAGGTTTGAGAGCACAGATACGCAGTATTTT.

Regarding this clone: This specimen includes other DNA sequences encoding the same CDR3. The rearrangement joins TRBV18 to TRBJ1-2, with 7 bases that match TRBD1. The germline V gene encodes CDR1 KGHSH and CDR2 LQKENI. This CDR3 is built from 13 residues. V gave up 2 bases and J gave up 3 bases; unmatched junction bases: 0. CDR3 region: CASSPDRDYGYTF. CDR3 DNA sequence: TGTGCCAGCTCACCAGACAGGGACTATGGCTACACCTTC. The variable domain in full, with the rest retrieved from reference TRBV18 and TRBJ1-2, is NAGVMQNPRHLVRRRGQEARLRCSPMKGHSHVYWYRQLPEEGLKFMVYLQKENIIDESGMPKERFSAEFPKEGPSILRIQQVVRGDSAAYFCASSPDRDYGYTFGSGTRLTVV.

This clone was seen just once. Other DNA sequences in the sample encode the same CDR3. V usage is TRBV9 and J usage is TRBJ2-3; D is ambiguous. V was pared by 0 bases and J by 1 base, with 9 bases between. The germline V gene encodes CDR1 SGDLS and CDR2 YYNGEE. This CDR3 contains 15 residues. The CDR3 region is CASSVVGQGTDTQYF. The CDR3 bases are TGTGCCAGCAGCGTAGTTGGTCAGGGCACAGATACGCAGTATTTT.

The rearrangement uses TRBV6-5 and TRBJ2-1; D is possibly TRBD1 or TRBD2 (6 bases each). CDR1 is MNHEY and CDR2 is SVGAGI in the germline V gene. Between the trimmed V and J ends, which lost 7 bases and 5 bases, there was a span of 12 bases. This CDR3 has 13 residues. The CDR3 region has the DNA TGTGCCAGCAACGAGGGGGGTCACAATGAGCAGTTCTTC. Translated: CASNEGGHNEQFF.

The V gene is TRBV27, the J gene TRBJ1-2; possibly TRBD1 for D (5 bases). The germline V and J ends were trimmed by 4 bases and 7 bases, with 7 bases remaining between them. The CDR3 sequence is 11 residues long. Germline V CDR1 and CDR2: MNHEY, SMNVEV (reference sequence). The CDR3 sequence is CASSSGTGYTF. The CDR3 DNA reads TGTGCCAGCAGTTCAGGGACTGGCTACACCTTC.

The V gene is TRBV18, the J gene TRBJ2-5, with 10 bases identical to TRBD2. This CDR3 has 16 residues. In germline, CDR1 is KGHSH, CDR2 LQKENI. Germline trimming cut 2 bases from V and 4 bases from J; bases unmatched to any gene: 7. CDR3 loop: CASSPGAGGPPETQYF. The CDR3 bases are TGTGCCAGCTCACCAGGAGCGGGGGGGCCCCCAGAGACCCAGTACTTC.

This chain uses TRBV4-3 with TRBJ1-1; D ambiguous. The V gene's germline CDR1 is LGHNA and CDR2 YSLEER. The CDR3 totals 14 residues. With 2 bases removed from V and 4 bases from J, the gap between germline ends came to 11 bases. CDR3 bases: TGCGCCAGCAGCCAACAAGGAACGGCCACTGAAGCTTTCTTT. Its translation is CASSQQGTATEAFF.

This chain connects TRBV7-9 to TRBJ2-5; no clear D gene. The CDR3 spans 15 residues. Germline V lookup: CDR1 SEHNR, CDR2 FQNEAQ (reference sequence). Trimming pared 5 bases from V and 4 bases from J, leaving 17 bases between. The CDR3 sequence is CASSTSRASGETQYF. CDR3 coding DNA: TGTGCCAGCAGCACGTCAAGAGCGTCGGGAGAGACCCAGTACTTC.

This clone was seen just once. This chain links TRBV5-8 with TRBJ1-4; 8 nucleotides line up with TRBD1. V was pared by 0 bases and J by 0 bases, with 4 bases of the junction left unmatched. The germline V gene has CDR1 SGHTS and CDR2 YDEGEE. This CDR3 is built from 17 residues. The CDR3 here is CASSLGQGTTTNEKLFF. In DNA, the CDR3 is TGTGCCAGCAGCTTGGGACAGGGGACCACAACTAATGAAAAACTGTTTTTT. Full variable domain (missing parts from reference TRBV5-8 and TRBJ1-4): EAGVTQSPTHLIKTRGQQATLRCSPISGHTSVYWYQQALGLGLQFLLWYDEGEERNRGNFPPRFSGRQFPNYSSELNVNALELEDSALYLCASSLGQGTTTNEKLFFGSGTQLSVL.

The rearrangement links TRBV6-1 to TRBJ1-1; tentative D call: TRBD1 (5 bases). The V end lost 1 base, the J end lost 0 bases, and 12 bases lay between the germline ends. This CDR3 has 16 amino acids. Germline V gene data show CDR1 as MNHNS and CDR2 as SASEGT. CDR3 coding DNA: TGTGCCAGCAGTGAAGTCACAGGCTACATGAACACTGAAGCTTTCTTT. It codes for CASSEVTGYMNTEAFF.

The chain has TRBV10-3 and TRBJ2-2; D ambiguous. Trimming left V 5 bases short and J 4 bases short, with 8 bases between. CDR1 is ENHRY, CDR2 SYGVKD, per germline. The CDR3 covers 13 residues. Here the CDR3 DNA reads TGTGCCATCAGTATTATGGGCACCGGGGAGCTGTTTTTT. As protein: CAISIMGTGELFF.

This clone occurred a few times. Additional DNA sequences in this sample encode the identical CDR3. CDR3 loop: CAGGFNQPQHF. CDR3 DNA: TGTGCCGGAGGCTTTAATCAGCCCCAGCATTTT. The chain links TRBV19 to TRBJ1-5, with unresolved D. The CDR3 is 11 residues long. Germline V lookup: CDR1 LNHDA, CDR2 SQIVND (reference sequence). V shed 11 bases and J shed 4 bases, with 9 bases lying between them.

The chain recombines TRBV7-2 with TRBJ2-7; D uncertain. Trimming shortened V by 2 bases and J by 1 base, and 6 bases separated the two germline ends. Germline CDR1 and CDR2: SGHTA and FQGNSA. This CDR3 has 13 residues. CDR3 nucleotides: TGTGCCAGCAGCTTATGGGGATCCTACGAGCAGTACGTC. This gives the protein CASSLWGSYEQYV.

The chain carries TRBV27 and TRBJ2-3; 7 bases map to TRBD2. The CDR3 length is 14 residues. Germline V gene data show CDR1 as MNHEY and CDR2 as SMNVEV (reference sequence). Trimming took 5 bases from V and 2 from J; bases not matched to a gene: 4. The CDR3 DNA reads TGTGCCAGCAGTCGGACTAGGTTCACAGATACGCAGTATTTT. This sequence encodes CASSRTRFTDTQYF.

The J gene is TRBJ2-1, the V gene TRBV5-1, with TRBD2 as a possible D gene (5 bases). Looked up from germline, CDR1 is SGHRS and CDR2 is YFSETQ. V was cut by 3 bases and J by 1 base, with 26 bases left in between. The CDR3 consists of 20 residues. As DNA, the CDR3 is TGCGCCAGCAGCTGGCCCGCCCAACCGGGGAACAACCCTTCCTACAATGAGCAGTTCTTC. This encodes CASSWPAQPGNNPSYNEQFF.

This clone was detected only once. This chain connects TRBV14 to TRBJ1-5; no firm D call. V was trimmed by 4 bases and J by 2 bases, leaving 6 bases between them. Germline CDR1 and CDR2: SGHDN and FVKESK. The CDR3 extends over 13 amino acids. CDR3 nucleotide sequence: TGTGCCAGCAGCCGAGATGGCAATCAGCCCCAGCATTTT. Residues: CASSRDGNQPQHF.

The chain has TRBV11-3 and TRBJ1-3; 7 bases align to TRBD1. With 5 bases clipped from V and 0 bases from J, the junction kept 4 bases outside the gene matches. This CDR3 has 15 residues. Germline V gene data show CDR1 as SGHNT and CDR2 as YENEEA. CDR3 amino acids: CASSRDSASGNTIYF. The CDR3 DNA sequence: TGTGCCAGCAGCCGGGACAGCGCCTCTGGAAACACCATATATTTT.

The chain is built from TRBV5-1 and TRBJ2-2; D might be TRBD1 (6 bases). The CDR3 runs 14 residues. CDR1 and CDR2 (germline): SGHRS, YFSETQ. With 1 base removed from V and 5 bases from J, the gap between germline ends came to 9 bases. The CDR3 here is CASSLLDRTGELFF. The CDR3, as DNA: TGCGCCAGCAGCTTGTTGGACAGAACCGGGGAGCTGTTTTTT.

A few counts support this clone. The chain recombines TRBV28 with TRBJ2-2, with D hard to call. Germline CDR1 is MDHEN and CDR2 is SYDVKM. The CDR3 consists of 13 residues. V lost 7 bases, J lost 0 bases, and 6 bases lay in between. CDR3 residues: CASTTPNTGELFF. CDR3 nucleotides: TGTGCCAGCACAACCCCGAACACCGGGGAGCTGTTTTTT.

The chain combines TRBV5-1 with TRBJ1-1; D is uncertain. V was pared by 3 bases and J by 10 bases, with 16 bases between. This CDR3 region has 13 residues. The germline gives CDR1 SGHRS, CDR2 YFSETQ. CDR3 residues: CASSSTGRGLAFF. DNA for the CDR3: TGCGCCAGCAGCTCGACCGGGCGAGGGTTAGCTTTCTTT.

The V and J genes are TRBV27 and TRBJ2-7, with D hard to call. Germline loops: CDR1 MNHEY, CDR2 SMNVEV (reference sequence). Trimming pared 6 bases from V and 3 bases from J, leaving 12 bases between. This CDR3 has 13 amino acids. In DNA form, the CDR3 reads TGTGCCAGCAGGACACCTTTGCGCTACGAGCAGTACGTC. The encoded protein is CASRTPLRYEQYV.

V is TRBV7-9 and J is TRBJ1-2; TRBD1 might be the D (5 bases). Trimming took 5 bases from V and 5 from J, leaving 18 bases between them. The CDR3 loop spans 15 amino acids. Germline lookup yields CDR1 SEHNR and CDR2 FQNEAQ (reference sequence). The CDR3 bases are TGTGCCAGCAGCAGAGGTGAGGGGATCGAATATGGCTACACCTTC. As protein: CASSRGEGIEYGYTF.

A single count supports this clone. The genes are TRBV27 and TRBJ2-3, with a tentative D call TRBD1 (5 bases). The CDR3 has 16 residues. V was pared by 6 bases and J by 0 bases, with 16 bases between. Per germline, CDR1 MNHEY and CDR2 SMNVEV (reference sequence). CDR3 nucleotides: TGTGCCAGCAGGGTTTGGGCAGGGCCTAGCACAGATACGCAGTATTTT. Encoded protein: CASRVWAGPSTDTQYF.